These 21 T cell receptor beta chains were sequenced from one sample in a study of T-cell memory formation after mild COVID-19 (dated by TCRdb to the early 2020s). The library was obtained by 5' RACE. TCRdb lists the instrument as Illumina NovaSeq 6000. TCRdb passed the public sequencing reads through fastp at Q25 and MiXCR, retaining productive beta sequences. When rows share a CDR3 protein, they turn into one entry using the most common DNA and genes. The sample profile shows approximately 570,000 distinct CDR3 sequences; roughly 18% of them were found once. More than 10% of the sample rests with the top ten. Sample: PBMCs or a T cell subset sorted from them (not recorded which). These receptors came from an adult woman who had mild COVID-19 (a few samples of this study predate the infection). The sample titles of this study are shuffled in the database, so cell type and time point are left out; the donor was told from shared clones.

There are a few counts of this clonotype. V gene TRBV7-9 combines with J gene TRBJ2-1; D is possibly TRBD2 (5 bases). V was trimmed by 0 bases and J by 2 bases, leaving 11 bases between them. Germline CDR1 and CDR2: SEHNR and FQNEAQ (reference sequence). The length of the CDR3 is 16 residues. CDR3 amino acids: CASSLAWASTYNEQFF. CDR3 nucleotides: TGTGCCAGCAGCTTAGCTTGGGCTAGCACCTACAATGAGCAGTTCTTC.

This clonotype was observed a handful of times. This sequence joins TRBV24-1 and TRBJ2-5; D could derive from TRBD1 or TRBD2 (6 bases each). The CDR3 is made up of 14 amino acids. The V gene's germline CDR1 is KGHDR and CDR2 SFDVKD. The V end lost 3 bases, the J end lost 5 bases, and 12 bases lay between the germline ends. Written as DNA, the CDR3 is TGTGCCACCAGTGATCCCCGGGGGCCGGAGACCCAGTACTTC. Its protein product is CATSDPRGPETQYF.

This clonotype has at least ten counts. The chain recombines TRBV7-2 with TRBJ2-1; TRBD2 matches at 9 bases. The V gene end was trimmed by 5 bases and the J gene end by 2 bases; junction bases not matched to a gene: 4. This CDR3 is 15 amino acids long. The V gene's germline CDR1 is SGHTA and CDR2 FQGNSA. In nucleotides, the CDR3 is TGTGCCAGCAGCCTTAGCGGGGGAGCCTACAATGAGCAGTTCTTC. It is translated as CASSLSGGAYNEQFF.

The rearrangement joins TRBV18 to TRBJ1-2, with no clear D. V was cut by 5 bases and J by 4 bases, with 11 bases left in between. There are 13 residues in the CDR3. Germline lookup yields CDR1 KGHSH and CDR2 LQKENI. In DNA form, the CDR3 reads TGTGCCAGCTCATCAGAGGACGTCTATGGCTACACCTTC. Translated: CASSSEDVYGYTF. The variable domain in full, completed from reference TRBV18 and TRBJ1-2, reads NAGVMQNPRHLVRRRGQEARLRCSPMKGHSHVYWYRQLPEEGLKFMVYLQKENIIDESGMPKERFSAEFPKEGPSILRIQQVVRGDSAAYFCASSSEDVYGYTFGSGTRLTVV.

CDR3 amino acids: CSAGPGLGTNWADTQYF. The CDR3, as DNA: TGCAGTGCCGGCCCGGGACTAGGGACTAATTGGGCAGATACGCAGTATTTT. V and J are TRBV20-1 and TRBJ2-3; TRBD2 aligns across 8 bases. The CDR3 sequence is 17 residues long. J lost 4 bases, V lost 6 bases, and 18 bases had no gene match. Germline CDR1 reads DFQATT; CDR2 reads SNEGSKA (reference sequence).

The chain joins TRBV5-6 to TRBJ2-3, with no clear D. From germline, CDR1 is SGHDT and CDR2 YYEEEE. The CDR3 is 16 residues long. V lost 1 base and J 0 bases, leaving 12 bases between the germline ends. Written as DNA, the CDR3 is TGTGCCAGCAGCTTGTACGCTTCCTCTAGCACAGATACGCAGTATTTT. Residues: CASSLYASSSTDTQYF. Full variable domain (rest looked up from reference TRBV5-6 and TRBJ2-3): DAGVTQSPTHLIKTRGQQVTLRCSPKSGHDTVSWYQQALGQGPQFIFQYYEEEERQRGNFPDRFSGHQFPNYSSELNVNALLLGDSALYLCASSLYASSSTDTQYFGPGTRLTVL.

The table lists this clonotype with a few counts. This rearrangement joins TRBV5-1 to TRBJ2-7; D ambiguous. Germline V gene sequence: CDR1 SGHRS, CDR2 YFSETQ. Deletions cut 4 bases from V and 1 base from J, with 9 bases between. The CDR3 covers 13 residues. CDR3 region: CASSPARSYEQYF. CDR3 bases: TGCGCCAGCAGCCCCGCCCGGTCCTACGAGCAGTACTTC.

This clonotype came up many times. V and J are TRBV5-5 and TRBJ2-1; D remains unclear. The CDR3 extends over 16 amino acids. The germline V and J ends were trimmed by 4 bases and 8 bases, with 22 bases remaining between them. Germline values: CDR1 SGHKS, CDR2 YYEKEE (reference sequence). CDR3 nucleotides: TGTGCCAGCAGCCTAACTTTGGCCACCGTTATGGATGAGCAGTTCTTC. As protein: CASSLTLATVMDEQFF.

The chain is built from TRBV19 and TRBJ2-6; perhaps TRBD1 as D (6 bases). The CDR3 totals 16 residues. CDR1 is LNHDA and CDR2 is SQIVND in the germline V gene (reference sequence). Trimming took off 4 bases at V and 1 base at J, with 11 bases between the two ends. Here the CDR3 reads CASSTPRGSGANVLTF. The DNA for the CDR3 is TGTGCCAGTAGTACCCCCAGGGGTTCTGGGGCCAACGTCCTGACTTTC. The variable domain in full, with the rest retrieved from reference TRBV19 and TRBJ2-6, is DGGITQSPKYLFRKEGQNVTLSCEQNLNHDAMYWYRQDPGQGLRLIYYSQIVNDFQKGDIAEGYSVSREKKESFPLTVTSAQKNPTAFYLCASSTPRGSGANVLTFGAGSRLTVL.

The chain has TRBV10-3 and TRBJ1-5; 9 positions match TRBD1. This CDR3 contains 16 residues. CDR1 is ENHRY and CDR2 is SYGVKD in the germline V gene. V was clipped by 6 bases and J by 2 bases; unmatched bases: 8. The CDR3 here is CAIRGNRDRGNQPQHF. The CDR3 bases are TGTGCCATCAGGGGAAACAGGGACAGGGGCAATCAGCCCCAGCATTTT.

This sequence joins TRBV12-3 or TRBV12-4 and TRBJ1-5; D unclear. V lost 6 bases, J lost 6 bases, and 15 bases lay in between. CDR3 size: 14 residues. The CDR3 DNA follows: TGTGCCAGCAGCTCCGCTGGGTATCGTCAGCCCCAGCATTTT. Amino acids: CASSSAGYRQPQHF.

This chain links TRBV5-5 with TRBJ2-2, with 7 bases lining up with TRBD1. Per germline, CDR1 SGHKS and CDR2 YYEKEE (reference sequence). Germline trimming cut 4 bases from V and 7 bases from J; bases unmatched to any gene: 13. CDR3 length: 16 residues. The CDR3 region is CASSPAFRGRNGELFF. The DNA of the CDR3 is TGTGCCAGCAGCCCCGCATTTAGGGGGCGGAACGGGGAGCTGTTTTTT.

This clonotype turned up a few times. This chain joins TRBV9 and TRBJ2-2, with D perhaps matching TRBD2 (6 bases). The CDR3 runs 16 residues. Germline V CDR1 and CDR2: SGDLS, YYNGEE. V lost 0 bases to trimming and J lost 0 bases, with 9 bases between them. This CDR3 reads CASSVDASANTGELFF. CDR3 sequence (DNA): TGTGCCAGCAGCGTAGATGCTAGCGCGAACACCGGGGAGCTGTTTTTT.

This clonotype came up a few times. This sequence joins TRBV5-4 and TRBJ2-5, with D perhaps matching TRBD2 (6 bases). CDR1 is SGHNT and CDR2 is YYREEE in the germline V gene (reference sequence). There are 14 residues in the CDR3. V gave up 1 base and J gave up 5 bases, with 12 bases separating them. Here the CDR3 reads CASSLLGGAETQYF. The CDR3 coding sequence is TGTGCCAGCAGCTTGCTCGGCGGGGCGGAGACCCAGTACTTC.

The chain joins TRBV7-9 to TRBJ2-3; the D is unclear. The CDR3 spans 12 residues. Between the trimmed V and J ends, which lost 3 bases and 7 bases, there was a span of 8 bases. The V gene's germline CDR1 is SEHNR and CDR2 FQNEAQ (reference sequence). In DNA, the CDR3 is TGTGCCAGCAGCTTGGGCCGATATACGCAGTATTTT. It codes for CASSLGRYTQYF.

This clonotype was recorded once. The chain recombines TRBV12-3 or TRBV12-4 with TRBJ2-7, with TRBD1 matching over 8 bases. With 3 bases clipped from V and 3 bases from J, the junction kept 7 bases outside the gene matches. CDR3 length equals 15 residues. This CDR3 reads CASSLQGARIYEQYF. The CDR3 coding sequence is TGTGCCAGCAGTTTGCAGGGGGCGCGGATCTACGAGCAGTACTTC.

This clonotype was counted between two and nine times. The rearrangement uses TRBV24-1 and TRBJ1-2, with 7 bases that match TRBD1. The V and J ends lost 4 bases and 7 bases, in that order; junction bases with no gene match: 8. Germline V CDR1 and CDR2: KGHDR, SFDVKD. The length of the CDR3 is 14 residues. The CDR3 DNA sequence: TGTGCCACCAGTGACTTTACAGGGGAGGGTGGCTACACCTTC. Translating gives CATSDFTGEGGYTF.

The chain combines TRBV27 with TRBJ2-7; no firm D call. Germline CDR1 is MNHEY and CDR2 is SMNVEV (reference sequence). The CDR3 is made up of 14 amino acids. Trimming removed 0 bases from V and 2 bases from J, with 8 bases in between. The CDR3 DNA follows: TGTGCCAGCAGTTTATCGCCTGGTACCTACGAGCAGTACTTC. This gives the protein CASSLSPGTYEQYF.

The chain couples TRBV20-1 to TRBJ2-1, with D possibly being TRBD1 or TRBD2 (5 bases each). Trimming shortened V by 1 base and J by 6 bases, and 10 bases separated the two germline ends. Per germline, CDR1 DFQATT and CDR2 SNEGSKA (reference sequence). This CDR3 is 13 amino acids long. The CDR3 DNA is TGCAGTGCTAGAGGAACAGGAGGCAATGAGCAGTTCTTC. Translating it yields CSARGTGGNEQFF.

CDR3 sequence: CSAVKTGELFF. In DNA, the CDR3 is TGCAGCGCCGTTAAAACCGGGGAGCTGTTTTTT. The gene calls are TRBV29-1 and TRBJ2-2; the D is unclear. Germline V gene lookup returns CDR1 SQVTM and CDR2 ANQGSEA. V was pared by 7 bases and J by 5 bases, with 8 bases between. The CDR3 has 11 residues.

This clonotype came up a few times. The chain combines TRBV10-3 with TRBJ2-7; D is unclear. Deletions cut 5 bases from V and 2 bases from J, with 16 bases between. CDR3 length: 15 amino acids. Germline V CDR1 and CDR2: ENHRY, SYGVKD. The CDR3, as DNA: TGTGCCATCAGTCCCGGATCACCCCTTGCCTACGAGCAGTACTTC. Translation: CAISPGSPLAYEQYF.